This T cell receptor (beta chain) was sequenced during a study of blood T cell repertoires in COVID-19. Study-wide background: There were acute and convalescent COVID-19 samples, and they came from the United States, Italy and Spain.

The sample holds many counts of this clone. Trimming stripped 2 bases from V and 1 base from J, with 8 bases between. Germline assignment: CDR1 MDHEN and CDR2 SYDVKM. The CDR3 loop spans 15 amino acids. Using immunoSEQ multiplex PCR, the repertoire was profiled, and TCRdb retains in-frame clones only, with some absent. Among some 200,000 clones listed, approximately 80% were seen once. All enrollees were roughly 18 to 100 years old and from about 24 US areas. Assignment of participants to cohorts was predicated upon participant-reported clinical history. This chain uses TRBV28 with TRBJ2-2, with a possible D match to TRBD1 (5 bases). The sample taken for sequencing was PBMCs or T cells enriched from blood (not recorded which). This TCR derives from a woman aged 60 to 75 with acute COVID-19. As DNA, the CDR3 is TGTGCCAGCAGTTTACTACAGGTGAACACCGGGGAGCTGTTTTTT. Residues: CASSLLQVNTGELFF.